This T cell receptor (beta chain) was obtained from a study of identical twins. With 4 bases removed from V and 5 bases from J, the gap between germline ends came to 13 bases. The germline V gene has CDR1 SGHRS and CDR2 YFSETQ. This CDR3 is 14 amino acids long. MiXCR, applied by TCRdb to the 5' RACE reads, yields one record per CDR3 protein. The table has 650,000 to 750,000 distinct CDR3 sequences, approximately 22% seen once. This clonotype was seen only a few times. Its specificity is not known. Points from the study as a whole: A lower insertion count was a feature of abundant cord blood beta clonotypes, with no such feature in memory repertoires.

The same specimen was also included in a second study, on T cells expressing NK-cell markers.

J is TRBJ2-1 and V is TRBV5-1; D gene unclear. The sample consisted of PBMCs. The TCR originated in a woman under 30 in good health. DNA for the CDR3: TGCGCCAGCAGCACCCCGACTCAAAACAATGAGCAGTTCTTC. It is translated as CASSTPTQNNEQFF.